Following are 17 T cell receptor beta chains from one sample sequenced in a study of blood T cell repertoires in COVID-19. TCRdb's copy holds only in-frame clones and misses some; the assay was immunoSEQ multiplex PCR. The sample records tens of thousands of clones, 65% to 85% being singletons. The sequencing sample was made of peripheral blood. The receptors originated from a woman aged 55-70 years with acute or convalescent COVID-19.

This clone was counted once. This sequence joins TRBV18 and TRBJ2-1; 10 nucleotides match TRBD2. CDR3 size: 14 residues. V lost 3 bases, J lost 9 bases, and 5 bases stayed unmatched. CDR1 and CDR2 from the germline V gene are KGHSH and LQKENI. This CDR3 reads CASSPIAGGGEQFF. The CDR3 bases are TGTGCCAGCTCACCGATAGCGGGAGGAGGTGAGCAGTTCTTC.

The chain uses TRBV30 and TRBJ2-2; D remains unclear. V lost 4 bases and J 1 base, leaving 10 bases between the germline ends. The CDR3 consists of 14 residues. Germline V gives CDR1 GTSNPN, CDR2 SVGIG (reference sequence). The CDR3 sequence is CAWTTRRNTGELFF. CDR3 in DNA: TGTGCCTGGACTACACGGAGGAACACCGGGGAGCTGTTTTTT.

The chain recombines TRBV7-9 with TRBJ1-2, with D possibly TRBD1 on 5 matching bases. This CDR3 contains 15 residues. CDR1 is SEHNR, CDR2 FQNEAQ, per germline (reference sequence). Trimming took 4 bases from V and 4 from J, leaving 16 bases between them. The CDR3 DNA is TGTGCCAGCAGCTCCATCCGGGGGAGAGGCTATGGCTACACCTTC. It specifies CASSSIRGRGYGYTF.

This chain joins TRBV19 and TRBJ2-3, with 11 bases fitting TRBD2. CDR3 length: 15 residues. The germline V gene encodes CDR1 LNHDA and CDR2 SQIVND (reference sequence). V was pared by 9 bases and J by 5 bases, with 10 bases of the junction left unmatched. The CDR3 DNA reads TGTGCCAGCAATAGCGGGAGGGCCCAGAAAGATACGCAGTATTTT. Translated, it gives CASNSGRAQKDTQYF.

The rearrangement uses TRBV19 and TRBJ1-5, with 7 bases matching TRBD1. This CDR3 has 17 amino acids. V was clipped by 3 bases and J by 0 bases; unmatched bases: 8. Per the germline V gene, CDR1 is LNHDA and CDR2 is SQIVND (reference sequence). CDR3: CASSINPGGYSNQPQHF. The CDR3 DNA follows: TGTGCCAGTAGTATCAATCCAGGGGGATATAGCAATCAGCCCCAGCATTTT.

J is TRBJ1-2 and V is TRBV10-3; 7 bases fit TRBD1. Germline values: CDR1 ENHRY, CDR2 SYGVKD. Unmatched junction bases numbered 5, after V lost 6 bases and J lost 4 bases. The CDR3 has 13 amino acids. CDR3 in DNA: TGTGCCATCAGAGCCGGGACAGTCTATGGCTACACCTTC. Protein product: CAIRAGTVYGYTF.

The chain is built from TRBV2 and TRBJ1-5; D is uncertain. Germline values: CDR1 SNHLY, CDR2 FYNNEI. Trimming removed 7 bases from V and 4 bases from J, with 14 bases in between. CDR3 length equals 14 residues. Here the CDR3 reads CASTREKNNQPQHF. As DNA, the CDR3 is TGTGCCAGCACTAGAGAGAAAAATAATCAGCCCCAGCATTTT.

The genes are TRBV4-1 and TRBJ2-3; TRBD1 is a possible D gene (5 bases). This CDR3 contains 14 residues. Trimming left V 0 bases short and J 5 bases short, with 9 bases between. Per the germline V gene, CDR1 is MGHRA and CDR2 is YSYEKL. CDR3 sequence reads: CASSQDKGKDTQYF. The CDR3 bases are TGCGCCAGCAGCCAAGATAAGGGGAAAGATACGCAGTATTTT.

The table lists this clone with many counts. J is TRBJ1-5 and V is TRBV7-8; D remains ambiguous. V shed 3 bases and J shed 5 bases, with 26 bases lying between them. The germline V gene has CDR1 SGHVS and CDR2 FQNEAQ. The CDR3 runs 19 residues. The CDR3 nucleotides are TGTGCCAGCAGCTTTTCGCTTGTCTGGGCGCTGTTCGGGGATCAGCCCCAGCATTTT. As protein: CASSFSLVWALFGDQPQHF.

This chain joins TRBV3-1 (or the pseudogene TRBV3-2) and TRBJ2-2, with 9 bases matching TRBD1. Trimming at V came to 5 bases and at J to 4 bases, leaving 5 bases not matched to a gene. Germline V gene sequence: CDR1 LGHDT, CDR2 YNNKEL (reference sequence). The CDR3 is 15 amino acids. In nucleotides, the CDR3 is TGTGCCAGCAGCTGGGGACAGGGCGGCACCGGGGAGCTGTTTTTT. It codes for CASSWGQGGTGELFF.

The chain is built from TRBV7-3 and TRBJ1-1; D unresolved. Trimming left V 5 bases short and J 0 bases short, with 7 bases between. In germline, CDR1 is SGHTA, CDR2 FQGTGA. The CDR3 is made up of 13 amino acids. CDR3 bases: TGTGCCAGCAGCCCCGGTATGAACACTGAAGCTTTCTTT. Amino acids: CASSPGMNTEAFF.

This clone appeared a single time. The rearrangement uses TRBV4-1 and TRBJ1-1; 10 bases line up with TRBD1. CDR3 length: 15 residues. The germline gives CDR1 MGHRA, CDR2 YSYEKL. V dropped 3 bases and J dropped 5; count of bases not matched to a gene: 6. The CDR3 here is CASSQARDRGTEAFF. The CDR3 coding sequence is TGCGCCAGCAGCCAGGCCCGGGACAGGGGAACTGAAGCTTTCTTT.

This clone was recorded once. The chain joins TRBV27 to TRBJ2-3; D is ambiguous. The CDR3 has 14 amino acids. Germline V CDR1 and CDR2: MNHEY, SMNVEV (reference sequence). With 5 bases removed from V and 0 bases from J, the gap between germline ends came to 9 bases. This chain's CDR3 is CASSPTISTDTQYF. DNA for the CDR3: TGTGCCAGCAGTCCAACTATTAGCACAGATACGCAGTATTTT.

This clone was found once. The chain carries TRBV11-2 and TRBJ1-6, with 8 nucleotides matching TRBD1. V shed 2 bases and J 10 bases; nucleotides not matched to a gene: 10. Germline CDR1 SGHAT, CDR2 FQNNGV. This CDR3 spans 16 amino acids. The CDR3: CASSLLPSAGGSPLHF. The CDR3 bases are TGTGCCAGCAGCTTACTACCCTCGGCAGGGGGCTCACCCCTCCACTTT.

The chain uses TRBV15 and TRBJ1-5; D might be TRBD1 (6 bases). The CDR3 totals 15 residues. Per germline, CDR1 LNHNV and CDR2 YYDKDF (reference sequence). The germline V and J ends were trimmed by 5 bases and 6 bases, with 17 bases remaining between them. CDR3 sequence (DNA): TGTGCCACCAGCTGGGAACAGGGAACCGGTCAGCCCCAGCATTTT. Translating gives CATSWEQGTGQPQHF. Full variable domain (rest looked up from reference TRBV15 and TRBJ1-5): DAMVIQNPRYQVTQFGKPVTLSCSQTLNHNVMYWYQQKSSQAPKLLFHYYDKDFNNEADTPDNFQSRRPNTSFCFLDIRSPGLGDTAMYLCATSWEQGTGQPQHFGDGTRLSIL.

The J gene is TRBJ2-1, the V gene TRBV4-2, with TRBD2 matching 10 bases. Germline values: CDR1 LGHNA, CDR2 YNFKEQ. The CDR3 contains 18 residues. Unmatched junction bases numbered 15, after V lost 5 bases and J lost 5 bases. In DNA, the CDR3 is TGTGCCAGCAGCAAGACCGCTCGGGGAGCGGGAGGGGACAATGAGCAGTTCTTC. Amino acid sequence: CASSKTARGAGGDNEQFF.

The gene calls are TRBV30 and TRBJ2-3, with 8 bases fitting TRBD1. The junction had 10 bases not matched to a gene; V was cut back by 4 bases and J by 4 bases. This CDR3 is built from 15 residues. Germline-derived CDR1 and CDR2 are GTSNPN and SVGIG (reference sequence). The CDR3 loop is CAWTGQGLGADTQYF. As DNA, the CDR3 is TGTGCCTGGACTGGACAGGGCTTGGGGGCAGATACGCAGTATTTT.